This record looks at one T cell receptor beta chain sequence and its context. This sample stems from a study of T cells after somatic rescue of genetic block. Trimming took 2 bases from V and 7 from J, leaving 8 bases between them. The germline V gene encodes CDR1 DFQATT and CDR2 SNEGSKA (reference sequence). The CDR3 runs 11 residues. The data were produced by immunoSEQ multiplex PCR, yet TCRdb's version contains in-frame clones alone and is incomplete. The data contain roughly 58,000 clones, approximately 96% of them singletons. The chain recombines TRBV20-1 with TRBJ2-5; D gene ambiguous. This sequence originates from a child under two years old. Sample: peripheral blood mononuclear cells (PBMCs). In DNA form, the CDR3 reads TGCAGTGCTAGACTGGGATTGACCCAGTACTTC. Residues: CSARLGLTQYF.